A single sample gave rise to the 14 T cell receptor beta chains below, sequenced in a study of human T cells and chemical hapten exposure. TCRdb independently ran MiXCR on the RACE reads; one entry per CDR3 protein. The table includes about 120,000 distinct CDR3 sequences, about 13% detected once. Documented time point: patch test 1, 2 weeks after DPC sensitization. As to treatment: therapeutic diphenylcyclopropenone sensitization with weekly scalp DPC. Sequencing used whole blood, obtained in connection with sensitization to the hapten diphenylcyclopropenone (DPC). Every receptor here comes from a man in his late teens or twenties with alopecia areata. Some clones in this sample may be carry-over from other donors' samples.

The genes are TRBV25-1 and TRBJ2-3; the D gene is possibly TRBD2 (5 bases). The CDR3 runs 16 residues. Germline V gives CDR1 MGHDK, CDR2 SYGVNS. Trimming took 4 bases from V and 3 from J, leaving 17 bases between them. CDR3 in DNA: TGTGCCAGCAGTGCGAGGGCACTGGACGCGACAGATACGCAGTATTTT. Encoded protein: CASSARALDATDTQYF.

There are a few counts of this clonotype. The chain couples TRBV12-3 or TRBV12-4 to TRBJ2-1; 8 bases are shared with TRBD2. The CDR3 consists of 15 residues. V lost 5 bases to trimming and J lost 6 bases; unmatched junction nucleotides: 9. The CDR3 DNA follows: TGTGCCAGCAGTCAAGCCGGGGGGGCCCCCAATGAGCAGTTCTTC. Translation: CASSQAGGAPNEQFF.

This clonotype was found a few times. The J gene is TRBJ1-1, the V gene TRBV19; TRBD1 might be the D (5 bases). This CDR3 is 14 amino acids long. Deletions cut 5 bases from V and 1 base from J, with 11 bases between. Per the germline V gene, CDR1 is LNHDA and CDR2 is SQIVND (reference sequence). CDR3 sequence reads: CASSAGIWNTEAFF. The CDR3 region has the DNA TGTGCCAGTAGTGCAGGGATTTGGAACACTGAAGCTTTCTTT. Together with reference TRBV19 and TRBJ1-1, the CDR3 gives the full variable domain: DGGITQSPKYLFRKEGQNVTLSCEQNLNHDAMYWYRQDPGQGLRLIYYSQIVNDFQKGDIAEGYSVSREKKESFPLTVTSAQKNPTAFYLCASSAGIWNTEAFFGQGTRLTVV.

The V call is TRBV29-1, the J call TRBJ2-5, with 7 bases fitting TRBD1. Per the germline V gene, CDR1 is SQVTM and CDR2 is ANQGSEA. V shed 6 bases and J 2 bases; nucleotides not matched to a gene: 9. The CDR3 covers 14 residues. The DNA of the CDR3 is TGCAGCGTCGTTCAAGGGACAGTACAAGAGACCCAGTACTTC. Translation gives CSVVQGTVQETQYF.

V is TRBV7-2 and J is TRBJ2-3, with D unresolved. The germline gives CDR1 SGHTA, CDR2 FQGNSA. This CDR3 has 16 amino acids. Trimming shortened V by 4 bases and J by 1 base, and 15 bases separated the two germline ends. CDR3 sequence: CASSSPTLSRTDTQYF. The CDR3 nucleotides are TGTGCCAGCAGCTCGCCGACCCTTTCTCGCACAGATACGCAGTATTTT.

There are many counts of this clonotype. V gene TRBV9 combines with J gene TRBJ2-3; perhaps TRBD2 as D (5 bases). The CDR3 sequence is 14 residues long. V shed 0 bases and J shed 4 bases, with 9 bases lying between them. Germline CDR1 is SGDLS and CDR2 is YYNGEE. In DNA form, the CDR3 reads TGTGCCAGCAGCGTAGGGACTGAATCAGATACGCAGTATTTT. Translating gives CASSVGTESDTQYF.

This chain links TRBV20-1 with TRBJ2-1; D ambiguous. Germline V CDR1 and CDR2: DFQATT, SNEGSKA (reference sequence). Trimming removed 1 base at V and 3 bases at J, with 7 bases between. The CDR3 runs to 13 residues. CDR3 sequence (DNA): TGCAGTGCTAGAGGCAGGCACTACAATGAGCAGTTCTTC. Translating gives CSARGRHYNEQFF.

This clonotype has ten or more counts. The gene calls are TRBV7-6 and TRBJ2-3; D unresolved. The CDR3 covers 14 residues. Germline V gene lookup returns CDR1 SGHVS and CDR2 FNYEAQ. Trimming removed 5 bases from V and 6 bases from J, with 15 bases in between. CDR3 loop: CASSQDLFADTQYF. CDR3 coding DNA: TGTGCCAGCAGCCAAGACCTGTTCGCTGATACGCAGTATTTT.

The chain is built from TRBV5-1 and TRBJ2-1, with D possibly matching TRBD2 (6 bases). Trimming took off 2 bases at V and 5 bases at J, with 20 bases between the two ends. Per the germline V gene, CDR1 is SGHRS and CDR2 is YFSETQ. The CDR3 is 17 residues long. Here the CDR3 reads CASSFPIREVGDNEQFF. The CDR3 bases are TGCGCCAGCAGCTTCCCGATCAGGGAGGTGGGGGACAATGAGCAGTTCTTC.

In its sample, this clonotype was seen a few times. The chain combines TRBV4-2 with TRBJ2-5; perhaps TRBD2 as D (6 bases). Germline CDR1 reads LGHNA; CDR2 reads YNFKEQ. The CDR3 is 15 residues long. Trimming removed 0 bases from V and 5 bases from J, with 13 bases in between. In nucleotides, the CDR3 is TGTGCCAGCAGCCAAGATGGAGTAGCGGCGGAGACCCAGTACTTC. It specifies CASSQDGVAAETQYF.

Ten or more counts support this clonotype. The chain has TRBV11-2 and TRBJ1-5; no reliable D call. Germline CDR1 SGHAT, CDR2 FQNNGV. This CDR3 has 14 residues. V was pared by 1 base and J by 0 bases, with 4 bases between. CDR3 nucleotides: TGTGCCAGCAGCTTAGGCCATAGCAATCAGCCCCAGCATTTT. It yields the protein CASSLGHSNQPQHF.

This clonotype appeared many times. The rearrangement joins TRBV4-3 to TRBJ2-7, with unresolved D. This CDR3 is built from 13 residues. The V end was cut by 1 base, the J end by 3 bases, with 7 bases between. Germline V gene data show CDR1 as LGHNA and CDR2 as YSLEER. The CDR3 DNA reads TGCGCCAGCAGCCAAGCAAGGGTCTACGAGCAGTACTTC. It specifies CASSQARVYEQYF.

V gene TRBV7-9 combines with J gene TRBJ2-7; D is perhaps TRBD1 (5 bases). Trimming removed 1 base from V and 5 bases from J, with 12 bases in between. Germline-derived CDR1 and CDR2 are SEHNR and FQNEAQ (reference sequence). The CDR3 extends over 14 amino acids. This chain's CDR3 is CASSLVQGSHEQYF. CDR3 bases: TGTGCCAGCAGCTTAGTTCAGGGTTCCCACGAGCAGTACTTC.

The rearrangement joins TRBV29-1 to TRBJ2-2; D is unclear. Trimming pared 4 bases from V and 7 bases from J, leaving 7 bases between. Germline CDR1 and CDR2: SQVTM and ANQGSEA. The CDR3 runs to 11 residues. The CDR3 DNA reads as TGCAGCGTTGTTCAGATCGGGGAGCTGTTTTTT. This codes for CSVVQIGELFF.